The clone carrying this T cell receptor (beta chain) was seen a handful of times. The antigen is not known. The sample comes from a study of beta chain features in type 1 diabetes. Study-wide results and limits: Reads derived from cDNA could over-represent cells showing high TCR expression. The study found moderately but significantly shorter TCRB CDR3s in all four CD4+ subsets of Type 1 diabetes patients. There were fewer insertions and more deletions at the VDJ junctions of type 1 diabetes patients.

The CDR3 sequence is 14 residues long. The germline V gene encodes CDR1 SGHRS and CDR2 YFSETQ. The J segment lost 6 bases and the V segment lost 4 bases, leaving 10 bases of the junction unmatched. As every portion of the isolated RNA was reverse transcribed, the sequencing read expressed TCRB transcripts. Here immunoSEQ multiplex PCR was the method, and the copy in TCRdb shows in-frame clones only, minus some. The table includes about 280,000 clones, around 16% detected once. The specimen was naive CD4+ T cells from blood. The receptor's source is a man between 18 and 29 years old with type 1 diabetes. This chain connects TRBV5-1 to TRBJ2-7; 7 bases agree with TRBD1. CDR3 sequence (DNA): TGCGCCAGCAGCCCCTCAGGGGGTGAGATCGAGCAGTACTTC. It encodes CASSPSGGEIEQYF. Using reference TRBV5-1 and TRBJ2-7 for the parts outside the CDR3, the full variable domain is KAGVTQTPRYLIKTRGQQVTLSCSPISGHRSVSWYQQTPGQGLQFLFEYFSETQRNKGNFPGRFSGRQFSNSRSEMNVSTLELGDSALYLCASSPSGGEIEQYFGPGTRLTVT.